This T cell receptor (beta chain) was documented in a study of STAT5B mutations in CD4+ large granular lymphocyte leukemia. Some clones are missing from TCRdb's copy, which holds only in-frame ones; the method was immunoSEQ multiplex PCR. Of 35,000 to 45,000 clones in the sample, 80% to 90% were seen once. In this sample, this clone turned up once. Its antigen is undetermined. The CDR3 length is 15 residues. Germline values: CDR1 SNHLY, CDR2 FYNNEI. V dropped 4 bases and J dropped 5; count of bases not matched to a gene: 10. Findings of the study overall: Patient CD4-sorted repertoires looked more clonal than healthy CD4+ repertoires, even without putative leukemic clones. Top patient clones used TRBV06 genes more often: 8/27 versus 2/35 in controls. Higher CD4+ than CD8+ T-LGLL clonality might reflect small sample size.

The sequence was collected from a human donor in good health. The chain uses TRBV2 and TRBJ1-1; 7 nucleotides line up with TRBD1. The sequenced sample consisted of CD4+ T cells from blood buffy coats. The CDR3 is CASSVTWEGATEAFF. CDR3 nucleotide sequence: TGTGCCAGCAGTGTGACGTGGGAGGGGGCAACTGAAGCTTTCTTT.